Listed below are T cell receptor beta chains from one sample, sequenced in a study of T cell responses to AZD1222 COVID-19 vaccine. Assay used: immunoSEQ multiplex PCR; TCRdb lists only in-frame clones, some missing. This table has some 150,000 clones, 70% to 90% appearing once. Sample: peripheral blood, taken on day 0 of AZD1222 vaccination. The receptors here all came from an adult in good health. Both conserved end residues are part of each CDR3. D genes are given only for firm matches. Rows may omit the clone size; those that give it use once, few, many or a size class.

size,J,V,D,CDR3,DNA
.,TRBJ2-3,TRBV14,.,CASSQDWQGPDTQYF,TGTGCCAGCAGCCAAGACTGGCAGGGGCCAGATACGCAGTATTTT
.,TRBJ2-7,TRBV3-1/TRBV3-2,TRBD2,CASSQDGAGGRQYF,TGTGCCAGCAGCCAAGACGGCGCGGGGGGGCGGCAGTACTTC
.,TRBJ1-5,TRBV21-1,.,CASSKVWARLWREGNQPQHF,TGTGCCAGCAGCAAAGTGTGGGCTCGCCTTTGGAGGGAAGGCAATCAGCCCCAGCATTTT
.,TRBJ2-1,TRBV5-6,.,CASSLTRKNEQFF,TGTGCCAGCAGCTTGACAAGAAAGAATGAGCAGTTCTTC
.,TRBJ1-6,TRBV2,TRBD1,CASGRTGQRYNSPLHF,TGTGCCAGCGGCAGAACGGGACAGAGGTATAATTCACCCCTCCACTTT
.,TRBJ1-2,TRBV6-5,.,CASSAGGPYGYTF,TGTGCCAGTTCGGCGGGGGGCCCCTATGGCTACACCTTC
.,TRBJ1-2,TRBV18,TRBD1,CASSPDRGAGVGYTF,TGTGCCAGCTCACCTGACAGGGGAGCTGGAGTTGGCTACACCTTC
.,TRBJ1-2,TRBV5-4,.,CASSLDRPGYGYTF,TGTGCCAGCAGCTTGGACAGACCAGGCTATGGCTACACCTTC
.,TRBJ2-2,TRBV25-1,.,CASSRHGELFF,TGTGCCAGCTCCAGGCACGGGGAGCTGTTTTTT
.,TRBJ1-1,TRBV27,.,CASSLRTLNTEAFF,TGTGCCAGCAGTCTAAGGACACTGAACACTGAAGCTTTCTTT
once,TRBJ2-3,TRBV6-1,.,CASSEGRQRVRDTQYF,TGTGCCAGCAGTGAAGGTCGGCAGCGGGTTAGAGATACGCAGTATTTT
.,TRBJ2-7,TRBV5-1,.,CASSVGWGNTIYEQYF,TGCGCCAGCAGCGTAGGGTGGGGGAATACTATCTACGAGCAGTACTTC
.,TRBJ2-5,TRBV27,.,CASSPRTLPETQYF,TGTGCCAGCAGCCCTCGGACGTTGCCAGAGACCCAGTACTTC
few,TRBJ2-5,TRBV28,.,CASSFRQAQETQYF,TGTGCCAGCAGTTTTAGACAAGCCCAAGAGACCCAGTACTTC
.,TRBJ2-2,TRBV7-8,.,CASSLSPTQDSTGELFF,TGTGCCAGCAGCTTATCTCCTACTCAGGACAGCACCGGGGAGCTGTTTTTT
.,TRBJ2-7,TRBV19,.,CASSIDLGSYEQYF,TGTGCCAGTAGTATAGATCTGGGGTCCTACGAGCAGTACTTC
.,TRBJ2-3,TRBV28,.,CASSFLVDTQYF,TGTGCCAGCAGTTTCCTTGTGGATACGCAGTATTTT
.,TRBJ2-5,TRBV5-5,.,CASSLPTGISRQTQYF,TGTGCCAGCAGCTTACCGACGGGAATCAGCAGGCAGACCCAGTACTTC
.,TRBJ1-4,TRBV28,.,CASSLSLGGARYEKLFF,TGTGCCAGCAGTTTATCCCTAGGGGGGGCCCGCTATGAAAAACTGTTTTTT
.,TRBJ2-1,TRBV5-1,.,CASSLAPGSGYNEQFF,TGCGCCAGCAGCTTGGCTCCCGGGTCGGGTTACAATGAGCAGTTCTTC
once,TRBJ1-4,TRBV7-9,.,CASSLALEGVEKLFF,TGTGCCAGCAGCTTAGCGTTGGAGGGTGTTGAAAAACTGTTTTTT
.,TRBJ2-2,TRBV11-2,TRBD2,CASSSGLASGELFF,TGTGCCAGCAGCTCGGGACTAGCCTCCGGGGAGCTGTTTTTT
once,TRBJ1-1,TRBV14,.,CASSREARNTEAFF,TGTGCCAGCAGCCGCGAGGCTAGGAACACTGAAGCTTTCTTT
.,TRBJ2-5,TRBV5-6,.,CASSFPPGATQETQYF,TGTGCCAGCAGCTTCCCCCCGGGCGCGACCCAAGAGACCCAGTACTTC
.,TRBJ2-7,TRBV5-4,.,CASSFREGNEQYF,TGTGCCAGCAGCTTCAGGGAAGGAAACGAGCAGTACTTC
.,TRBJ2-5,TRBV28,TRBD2,CASSFMGLPKETQYF,TGTGCCAGCAGTTTTATGGGACTACCTAAAGAGACCCAGTACTTC
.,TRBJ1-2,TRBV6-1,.,CASSEVGRSGYTF,TGTGCCAGCAGTGAAGTGGGGAGGTCTGGCTACACCTTC
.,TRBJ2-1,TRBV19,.,CASMKGVSYNEQFF,TGTGCCAGTATGAAGGGGGTTTCCTACAATGAGCAGTTCTTC
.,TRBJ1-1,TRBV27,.,CASSLVVQARNTEAFF,TGTGCCAGCAGTTTAGTGGTACAGGCTAGGAACACTGAAGCTTTCTTT
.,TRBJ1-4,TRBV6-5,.,CASSSWGRYEKLFF,TGTGCCAGCAGTAGTTGGGGGCGCTATGAAAAACTGTTTTTT
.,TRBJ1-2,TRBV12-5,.,CASGSHARGFMGYGYTF,TGTGCTAGTGGTTCCCACGCCCGGGGCTTTATGGGCTATGGCTACACCTTC
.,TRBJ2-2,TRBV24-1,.,CATRGTSRGTGELFF,TGTGCCACCAGAGGAACCTCCAGGGGCACCGGGGAGCTGTTTTTT
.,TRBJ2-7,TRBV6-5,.,CASSLRDGTPGEQYF,TGTGCCAGCAGTTTACGGGACGGGACCCCAGGGGAGCAGTACTTC
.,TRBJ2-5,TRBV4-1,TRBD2,CASSPRTSGGAVVETQYF,TGCGCCAGCAGCCCCCGGACTAGCGGGGGGGCCGTGGTGGAGACCCAGTACTTC
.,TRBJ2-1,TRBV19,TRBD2,CASNPAGGYNEQFF,TGTGCCAGTAATCCAGCGGGAGGATACAATGAGCAGTTCTTC
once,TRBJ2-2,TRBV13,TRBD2,CASSPGTSGGLGTNTGELFF,TGTGCCAGCAGCCCAGGGACTAGCGGGGGTCTAGGGACGAACACCGGGGAGCTGTTTTTT
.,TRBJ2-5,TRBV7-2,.,CASSLVRLSGETQYF,TGTGCCAGCAGCTTAGTACGTCTAAGCGGGGAGACCCAGTACTTC
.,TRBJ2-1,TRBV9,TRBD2,CASSDGTSGRDNEQFF,TGTGCCAGCAGCGATGGGACTAGCGGGAGAGACAATGAGCAGTTCTTC
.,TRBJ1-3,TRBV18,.,CASSPPRASGNTIYF,TGTGCCAGCTCACCACCTCGGGCGTCTGGAAACACCATATATTTT
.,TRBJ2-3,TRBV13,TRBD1,CASSGPGQTSPRASTDTQYF,TGTGCCAGCAGCGGACCGGGACAGACCTCGCCGCGCGCGAGCACAGATACGCAGTATTTT
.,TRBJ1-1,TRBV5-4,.,CASSLGGAMGTEAFF,TGTGCCAGCAGCTTAGGGGGGGCGATGGGGACTGAAGCTTTCTTT
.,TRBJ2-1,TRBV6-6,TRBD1,CASSYSGNRGNNEQFF,TGTGCCAGCAGTTACTCGGGTAACAGGGGGAACAATGAGCAGTTCTTC
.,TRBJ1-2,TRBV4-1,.,CASSQDGSGSNYGYTF,TGCGCCAGCAGCCAAGATGGATCCGGGTCTAACTATGGCTACACCTTC